This TCR beta chain is drawn from a study of response to subunit inactivated influenza vaccine. This clonotype showed up just a few times. TCRdb recomputed calls from the RT-PCR reads with MiXCR, one row per CDR3 protein. The repertoire holds about 540,000 distinct CDR3 sequences, 20% to 25% seen once, with 2.5% to 3.5% in the top ten. The CDR3 consists of 14 residues. CDR1 is LGHDT, CDR2 YNNKEL, per germline (reference sequence). Trimming took 3 bases from V and 0 from J, leaving 8 bases between them. These same data were also listed under a study on T cells expressing NK-cell markers. That paper adds: Template switching by 5'RACE with UMIs generated the TCR beta cDNA.

This receptor was obtained from a man aged 50-59 years who received an inactivated influenza vaccine. J is TRBJ2-5 and V is TRBV3-1, with D possibly matching TRBD2 (6 bases). Sequencing was performed on CD4+ T cells sorted from PBMCs, taken about 12 days after vaccination. CDR3 sequence: CASSQKRDQETQYF. The CDR3 DNA reads as TGTGCCAGCAGCCAGAAGCGGGACCAAGAGACCCAGTACTTC.